This T cell receptor (beta chain) was sequenced for a study of blood T cell repertoires in COVID-19. About the research overall: Acute-phase and convalescent COVID-19 samples originated in the United States, Italy and Spain. T cells, B-cell-depleted T cells, or PBMCs supplied cDNA or gDNA.

Original processing methods: Reference gene primer amplification gave nucleated cell count estimates. Measured with immunoSEQ multiplex PCR; TCRdb has only the in-frame clones, and not every one. V, J and clone size were drawn from that table, and D and trimming were deduced from the DNA. The table shows a few hundred thousand clones, with roughly 80% occurring only once. The CDR3 covers 12 residues. Germline V CDR1 and CDR2: SGHDT, YYEEEE. Trimming took off 4 bases at V and 3 bases at J, with 7 bases between the two ends. Sequenced input: peripheral blood. This TCR came from an elderly man with acute or convalescent COVID-19. The gene calls are TRBV5-6 and TRBJ1-1; D gene ambiguous. The CDR3 here is CASSLSHTEAFF. The CDR3 DNA is TGTGCCAGCAGCCTAAGCCACACTGAAGCTTTCTTT.